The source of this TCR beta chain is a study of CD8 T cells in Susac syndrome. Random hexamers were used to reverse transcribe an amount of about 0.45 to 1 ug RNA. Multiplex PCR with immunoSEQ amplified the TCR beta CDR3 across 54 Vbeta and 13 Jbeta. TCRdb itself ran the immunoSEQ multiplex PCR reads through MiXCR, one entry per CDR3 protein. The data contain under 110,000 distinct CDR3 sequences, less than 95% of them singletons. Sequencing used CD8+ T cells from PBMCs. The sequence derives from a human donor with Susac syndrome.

The chain's CDR3 is CASRSAFSSYNEQFF. The DNA for the CDR3 is TGTGCCAGCAGATCCGCATTCAGCTCCTACAATGAGCAGTTCTTC. This chain uses TRBV6-6 with TRBJ2-1; D gene ambiguous. The CDR3 is made up of 15 amino acids. Trimming took 6 bases from V and 0 from J, leaving 12 bases between them. CDR1 MNHNY and CDR2 SVGAGI come from the germline V gene (reference sequence).